The rows below give T cell receptor beta chains drawn from one sample of a study of vaccination and CD4 T cells after COVID-19. TCRdb independently ran MiXCR on the PCR reads; one entry per CDR3 protein. The data show about 15,000 distinct CDR3 sequences, around 61% seen once. The antigens of these receptors remain unknown. Source material: CD4+ T cells from blood, cultured in vitro. All receptors come from a human donor who had recovered from COVID-19. The CDR3 runs from the conserved cysteine through the conserved F or W. The D gene is left open where the match is weak. Clone size is not always given. Where it is, it says once, few, many or a class for expanded clones.

clone size,CDR3 length,J gene,D gene,V gene,CDR3 protein,CDR3 DNA
once,12,TRBJ1-4,NA,TRBV4-1,CASSQESGGLFF,TGCGCCAGCAGCCAAGAATCCGGGGGGCTGTTTTTT
NA,14,TRBJ2-3,NA,TRBV5-1,CASSDHGSTDTQYF,TGCGCCAGCAGCGATCACGGCAGCACAGATACGCAGTATTTT
NA,13,TRBJ2-3,TRBD2,TRBV24-1,CATSGGRIDTQYF,TGTGCCACCAGTGGCGGGAGGATAGATACGCAGTATTTT
NA,11,TRBJ1-5,NA,TRBV19,CASSVQGYQHF,TGTGCCAGTAGTGTCCAGGGGTACCAGCATTTT
NA,13,TRBJ1-2,NA,TRBV28,CASSIGTYYGYTF,TGTGCCAGCTCTATTGGGACCTACTATGGCTACACCTTC
few,13,TRBJ2-1,TRBD1,TRBV20-1,CSATGTGVNEQFF,TGCAGTGCTACGGGGACAGGGGTAAATGAGCAGTTCTTC
few,16,TRBJ2-7,TRBD2,TRBV5-8,CASSLDLAGGPGEQYF,TGTGCCAGCAGCTTGGATTTAGCGGGAGGGCCGGGTGAGCAGTACTTC
NA,16,TRBJ2-1,NA,TRBV18,CASSPATQRGSNEQFF,TGTGCCAGCTCACCCGCCACTCAGAGGGGAAGCAATGAGCAGTTCTTC
NA,18,TRBJ2-2,TRBD1,TRBV7-9,CASRKITGGLLNTGELFF,TGTGCCAGCAGGAAGATTACAGGGGGCTTGTTAAACACCGGGGAGCTGTTTTTT
NA,13,TRBJ2-5,NA,TRBV10-3,CAISESTSGTQYF,TGTGCCATCAGTGAGTCGACCTCAGGGACCCAGTACTTC
NA,14,TRBJ2-1,TRBD1,TRBV4-2,CASSAQGPLNEQFF,TGTGCCAGCAGCGCACAGGGGCCCTTGAATGAGCAGTTCTTC
NA,16,TRBJ2-1,TRBD2,TRBV19,CASSPSGTSAYNEQFF,TGTGCCAGTAGTCCCTCCGGGACTAGCGCATACAATGAGCAGTTCTTC
few,13,TRBJ2-3,NA,TRBV27,CASTRDGGDTQYF,TGTGCCAGCACCCGGGACGGAGGCGATACGCAGTATTTT
once,13,TRBJ2-5,NA,TRBV2,CASSGGLGETQYF,TGTGCCAGCAGTGGGGGCCTCGGGGAGACCCAGTACTTC
NA,15,TRBJ2-7,TRBD2,TRBV10-3,CAISDSSGRAYEQYF,TGTGCCATCAGTGATTCCAGCGGGAGGGCCTACGAGCAGTACTTC
NA,15,TRBJ1-1,NA,TRBV5-1,CASSPLAGMNTEAFF,TGCGCCAGCAGCCCGCTGGCGGGGATGAACACTGAAGCTTTCTTT
NA,20,TRBJ1-5,TRBD1,TRBV6-4,CASSRDRAYAVVGVSRTQHF,TGTGCCAGCAGTCGGGACAGGGCGTACGCTGTTGTGGGAGTCAGCAGGACCCAGCATTTT
NA,14,TRBJ2-5,NA,TRBV18,CASSLGDPQETQYF,TGTGCCAGCTCATTAGGGGACCCCCAAGAGACCCAGTACTTC
medium-sized,16,TRBJ1-4,NA,TRBV7-9,CASRKQGFGSNEKLFF,TGTGCCAGCAGAAAACAGGGTTTTGGGTCTAATGAAAAACTGTTTTTT
few,15,TRBJ2-3,TRBD2,TRBV20-1,CSAPDIAGGRDTQYF,TGCAGTGCTCCCGATATTGCGGGAGGTAGGGATACGCAGTATTTT
few,13,TRBJ2-5,TRBD2,TRBV20-1,CSATGLAEETQYF,TGCAGTGCTACGGGACTAGCGGAAGAGACCCAGTACTTC
NA,14,TRBJ2-3,NA,TRBV10-2,CASWHGGATDTQYF,TGCGCCAGCTGGCACGGCGGAGCAACAGATACGCAGTATTTT
few,17,TRBJ2-7,NA,TRBV27,CASRSPGWGRDPYEQYF,TGTGCCAGCAGATCGCCCGGGTGGGGCAGGGATCCCTACGAGCAGTACTTC
NA,15,TRBJ2-1,NA,TRBV7-2,CASSLGSAKYNEQFF,TGTGCCAGCAGCTTAGGGTCTGCCAAGTACAATGAGCAGTTCTTC
NA,13,TRBJ2-1,NA,TRBV28,CASSLPGDNEQFF,TGTGCCAGCAGTTTACCGGGGGACAATGAGCAGTTCTTC
NA,17,TRBJ1-5,TRBD1,TRBV27,CASSARQGSHSNQPQHF,TGTGCCAGCAGCGCTCGACAGGGGAGCCATAGCAATCAGCCCCAGCATTTT